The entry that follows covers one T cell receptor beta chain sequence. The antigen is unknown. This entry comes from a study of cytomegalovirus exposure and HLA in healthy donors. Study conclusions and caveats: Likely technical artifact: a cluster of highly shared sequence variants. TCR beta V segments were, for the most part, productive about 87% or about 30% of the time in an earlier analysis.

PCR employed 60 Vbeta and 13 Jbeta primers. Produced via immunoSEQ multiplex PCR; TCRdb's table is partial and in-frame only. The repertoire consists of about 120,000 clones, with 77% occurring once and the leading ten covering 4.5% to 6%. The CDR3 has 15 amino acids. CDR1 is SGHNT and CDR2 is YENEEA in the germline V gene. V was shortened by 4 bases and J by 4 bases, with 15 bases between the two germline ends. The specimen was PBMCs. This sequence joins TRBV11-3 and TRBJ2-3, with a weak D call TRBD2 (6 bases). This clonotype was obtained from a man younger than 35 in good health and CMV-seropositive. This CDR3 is CASSSMTSFSDTQYF. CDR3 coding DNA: TGTGCCAGCAGCTCGATGACTAGTTTTTCAGATACGCAGTATTTT.